Following are 23 T cell receptor beta chains from one sample sequenced in a study of patients and donors after allogeneic stem cell transplantation. TCRdb redid the calling of the RT-PCR reads with MiXCR, one entry per CDR3 protein. The table shows 150,000 to 250,000 distinct CDR3 sequences, with 40% to 45% occurring only once. Sequenced input: blood, either unsorted or a sorted T cell fraction (not recorded which). The origin of the receptors is a human donor who was either an allogeneic HSCT recipient or a stem cell or donor lymphocyte infusion donor (not recorded which). It is not recorded whose cells these are; they may come from a transplant donor.

This clonotype turned up a few times. The chain has TRBV24-1 and TRBJ2-1; D uncertain. This CDR3 is built from 11 residues. V was cut by 3 bases and J by 12 bases, with 8 bases left in between. Germline V CDR1 and CDR2: KGHDR, SFDVKD. The CDR3 DNA follows: TGTGCCACCAGTGATGGCGATTCGCAGTTCTTC. Translated, it gives CATSDGDSQFF.

The chain links TRBV2 to TRBJ1-2; D ambiguous. Germline lookup yields CDR1 SNHLY and CDR2 FYNNEI. The CDR3 covers 12 residues. The V and J ends lost 1 base and 4 bases respectively, with 4 bases between them. CDR3 sequence: CASSEVSYGYTF. The CDR3 DNA reads as TGTGCCAGCAGTGAAGTGAGCTATGGCTACACCTTC.

The V gene is TRBV6-5, the J gene TRBJ2-3; tentative D call: TRBD2 (5 bases). From germline, CDR1 is MNHEY and CDR2 SVGAGI. V was clipped by 6 bases and J by 6 bases, with 16 bases between them. The CDR3 loop spans 14 amino acids. CDR3 loop: CASRRAPHLDTQYF. As DNA, the CDR3 is TGTGCCAGCAGGCGGGCCCCTCATCTCGATACGCAGTATTTT.

The J gene is TRBJ1-3, the V gene TRBV7-2; D unclear. This CDR3 comprises 15 residues. Germline values: CDR1 SGHTA, CDR2 FQGNSA. The germline V and J ends were trimmed by 1 base and 0 bases, with 7 bases remaining between them. This chain's CDR3 is CASSLGPGSGNTIYF. The DNA for the CDR3 is TGTGCCAGCAGCTTAGGCCCAGGCTCTGGAAACACCATATATTTT.

The chain joins TRBV24-1 to TRBJ2-1, with 9 bases aligning to TRBD2. In germline, CDR1 is KGHDR, CDR2 SFDVKD. Unmatched junction bases numbered 11, after V lost 3 bases and J lost 6 bases. The CDR3 sequence is 17 residues long. The DNA of the CDR3 is TGTGCCACCAGTGATCCCTCTTTGGGCGGGAGGGCCAATGAGCAGTTCTTC. This encodes CATSDPSLGGRANEQFF.

The CDR3 region is CASSASARWDNSPLHF. CDR3 DNA: TGTGCCAGCAGCGCCTCCGCTAGGTGGGATAATTCACCCCTCCACTTT. J is TRBJ1-6 and V is TRBV7-9; D unclear. The CDR3 covers 16 residues. CDR1 is SEHNR, CDR2 FQNEAQ, per germline (reference sequence). Trimming removed 5 bases from V and 5 bases from J, with 16 bases in between.

This clonotype was detected a few times. The J gene is TRBJ1-2, the V gene TRBV27, with no clear D. Trimming pared 1 base from V and 4 bases from J, leaving 10 bases between. This CDR3 is 14 amino acids long. Germline V gene lookup returns CDR1 MNHEY and CDR2 SMNVEV (reference sequence). CDR3 in DNA: TGTGCCAGCAGTTTATTCCCGGATGTCTATGGCTACACCTTC. Translating gives CASSLFPDVYGYTF.

The chain links TRBV29-1 to TRBJ2-4; a possible D gene is TRBD2 (5 bases). Trimming left V 7 bases short and J 2 bases short, with 12 bases between. Looked up from germline, CDR1 is SQVTM and CDR2 is ANQGSEA. The CDR3 length is 13 residues. CDR3 protein: CSAGTVTKNIQYF. Written as DNA, the CDR3 is TGCAGCGCGGGAACAGTTACCAAAAACATTCAGTACTTC.

The chain joins TRBV4-2 to TRBJ1-6, with D hard to call. The germline V gene has CDR1 LGHNA and CDR2 YNFKEQ. The CDR3 totals 16 residues. The ends were cut back, 0 bases at V and 4 bases at J, with 10 bases in the middle. The CDR3 loop reads CASSQDLTDYNSPLHF. DNA of the CDR3: TGTGCCAGCAGCCAAGATCTCACAGATTATAATTCACCCCTCCACTTT.

The chain carries TRBV29-1 and TRBJ2-3; D gene uncertain. Trimming left V 4 bases short and J 0 bases short, with 14 bases between. The CDR3 is 15 residues long. Germline V lookup: CDR1 SQVTM, CDR2 ANQGSEA. CDR3 sequence: CSVVRSAVSTDTQYF. CDR3 nucleotide sequence: TGCAGCGTTGTTCGGTCGGCGGTTAGCACAGATACGCAGTATTTT.

The gene calls are TRBV6-5 and TRBJ1-1; possible D gene TRBD1, 5 bases. CDR3 length: 18 residues. From germline, CDR1 is MNHEY and CDR2 SVGAGI. V lost 6 bases, J lost 0 bases, and 23 bases lay in between. CDR3 residues: CASRPGPRVTAMNTEAFF. The DNA of the CDR3 is TGTGCCAGCAGGCCCGGCCCGCGAGTGACAGCTATGAACACTGAAGCTTTCTTT.

This chain connects TRBV12-3 or TRBV12-4 to TRBJ2-3, with D possibly matching TRBD2 (5 bases). The V and J ends lost 4 bases and 0 bases respectively, with 11 bases between them. The CDR3 contains 15 residues. For the CDR3, the DNA is TGTGCCAGCAGTTCCCCTAGCTGGAGCACAGATACGCAGTATTTT. It translates to CASSSPSWSTDTQYF.

The sample holds a few counts of this clonotype. The chain couples TRBV27 to TRBJ1-5; no firm D call. Between the trimmed V and J ends, which lost 3 bases and 2 bases, there was a span of 8 bases. This CDR3 is 14 amino acids long. The germline V gene encodes CDR1 MNHEY and CDR2 SMNVEV (reference sequence). Written as DNA, the CDR3 is TGTGCCAGCAGTTTCGAGTGGGGCAATCAGCCCCAGCATTTT. It translates to CASSFEWGNQPQHF.

In DNA, the CDR3 is TGTGCCAGCAGGCCTTTGCATCAGGGTGCTGAAGCTTTCTTT. This sequence encodes CASRPLHQGAEAFF. The gene calls are TRBV2 and TRBJ1-1, with a weak D call TRBD1 (5 bases). The CDR3 totals 14 residues. V shed 6 bases and J shed 6 bases, with 17 bases lying between them. CDR1 is SNHLY, CDR2 FYNNEI, per germline. The entire variable domain, with the rest obtained from reference TRBV2 and TRBJ1-1, is as follows: EPEVTQTPSHQVTQMGQEVILRCVPISNHLYFYWYRQILGQKVEFLVSFYNNEISEKSEIFDDQFSVERPDGSNFTLKIRSTKLEDSAMYFCASRPLHQGAEAFFGQGTRLTVV.

J is TRBJ2-3 and V is TRBV28, with unresolved D. Trimming removed 5 bases from V and 7 bases from J, with 4 bases in between. The germline gives CDR1 MDHEN, CDR2 SYDVKM. The CDR3 runs 10 residues. The CDR3, as DNA: TGTGCCAGCAGTCGTCATACGCAGTATTTT. Translation: CASSRHTQYF.

The chain joins TRBV4-3 to TRBJ1-2, with 8 nucleotides matching TRBD1. Trimming took 3 bases from V and 8 from J; bases not matched to a gene: 8. The CDR3 contains 14 residues. The germline CDR1 and CDR2 sequences are LGHNA and YSLEER. This CDR3 is CASSQSGGARGYTF. The DNA of the CDR3 is TGCGCCAGCAGCCAGTCAGGGGGCGCGAGGGGCTACACCTTC.

The genes are TRBV5-1 and TRBJ2-7; TRBD2 matches 9 bases. CDR1 and CDR2 from the germline V gene are SGHRS and YFSETQ. CDR3 length equals 13 residues. J gave up 2 bases and V 7 bases, and 4 bases lay outside the gene matches. The CDR3 nucleotides read TGCGCCAGCGGACTAGCGAACCCCTACGAGCAGTACTTC. Encoded protein: CASGLANPYEQYF.

The rearrangement uses TRBV6-2 or TRBV6-3 and TRBJ1-5, with 7 bases that match TRBD1. The CDR3 is 15 amino acids. The ends lost 2 bases at V and 3 bases at J; junction bases unmatched: 4. Germline loops: CDR1 MNHEY, CDR2 SVGEGT. The CDR3 region has the DNA TGTGCCAGCAGTTACACAGGGGTATACAATCAGCCCCAGCATTTT. This encodes CASSYTGVYNQPQHF.

This clonotype was recorded only once. This CDR3 fails to terminate in the conserved phenylalanine or tryptophan, so it likely reflects a read error. The chain couples TRBV29-1 to TRBJ1-4, with D unclear. The germline CDR1 and CDR2 sequences are SQVTM and ANQGSEA. This CDR3 has 13 amino acids. DNA of the CDR3: TGCAGCGTTGGGACCCCGAGTCGTGAAGAACTGTTTCTT. It encodes CSVGTPSREELFL.

The V gene is TRBV6-4, the J gene TRBJ1-1, with TRBD1 as a possible D gene (5 bases). CDR1 is MRHNA and CDR2 is SNTAGT in the germline V gene. The CDR3 sequence is 14 residues long. V gave up 3 bases and J gave up 12 bases, with 20 bases separating them. CDR3: CASSDDLGGSMTFF. CDR3 DNA: TGTGCCAGCAGTGATGACCTGGGGGGTAGCATGACTTTCTTT.

This clonotype was recorded a few times. The V and J genes are TRBV12-3 or TRBV12-4 and TRBJ2-3; D is possibly TRBD1 (6 bases). The CDR3 extends over 15 amino acids. The V end lost 1 base, the J end lost 3 bases, and 11 bases lay between the germline ends. Here the CDR3 DNA reads TGTGCCAGCAGTTTAGGCCCCCAGGGGACAGATACGCAGTATTTT. Amino acids: CASSLGPQGTDTQYF.

This clonotype was detected once. V and J are TRBV4-3 and TRBJ1-3; 9 bases map to TRBD1. This CDR3 has 16 residues. Germline CDR1 LGHNA, CDR2 YSLEER. V gave up 3 bases and J gave up 3 bases; unmatched junction bases: 6. CDR3 in amino acids: CASSHLGQGLGNTIYF. In DNA form, the CDR3 reads TGCGCCAGCAGCCATTTGGGACAGGGTCTTGGAAACACCATATATTTT.

Comments on this clonotype: A junction boundary mismatches the germline segment, possibly from a read error. The CDR3, as DNA: TGTGCCAGCAGCTCGGGGACTACTCCCGTCTTCCTCTTC. Its protein is CASSSGTTPVFLF. This chain uses TRBV13 with TRBJ2-1; TRBD2 matches at 7 bases. Germline V gene lookup returns CDR1 PRHDT and CDR2 FYEKMQ (reference sequence). This CDR3 has 13 residues.